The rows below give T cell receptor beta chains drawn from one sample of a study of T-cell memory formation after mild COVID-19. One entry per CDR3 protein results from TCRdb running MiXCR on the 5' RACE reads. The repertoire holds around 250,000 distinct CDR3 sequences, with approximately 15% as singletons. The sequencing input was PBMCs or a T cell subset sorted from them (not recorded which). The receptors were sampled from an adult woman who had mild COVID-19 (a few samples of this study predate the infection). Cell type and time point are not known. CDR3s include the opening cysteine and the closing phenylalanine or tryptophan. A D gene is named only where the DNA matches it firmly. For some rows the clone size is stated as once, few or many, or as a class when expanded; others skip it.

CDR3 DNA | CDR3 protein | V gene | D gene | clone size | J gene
TGTGCCAGCAGCTTTCTATGTCTGCGACAGGTTATCCACACAGATACGCAGTATTTT | CASSFLCLRQVIHTDTQYF | TRBV7-3 | . | . | TRBJ2-3
TGTGCCAGCACCCCCCTAGCCTCCCAGGGCACCTACGAGCAGTACTTC | CASTPLASQGTYEQYF | TRBV27 | . | many | TRBJ2-7
TGCAGTGCTTCGATGGACAGGTGGGGGGAGACCCAGTACTTC | CSASMDRWGETQYF | TRBV20-1 | TRBD1 | . | TRBJ2-5
TGTGCCAGCAGCTTAGTGAAAGGGAGGACTACTGACCCTTTT | CASSLVKGRTTDPF | TRBV13 | . | . | TRBJ2-3
TGTGCCATCAGTGAGGGGAGTAGCAATGAGCAGTTCTTC | CAISEGSSNEQFF | TRBV10-3 | . | . | TRBJ2-1
TGCAGCGTTCGGAACCCTACAGGGTCCAGGAGCGATGGCTACACCTTC | CSVRNPTGSRSDGYTF | TRBV29-1 | . | few | TRBJ1-2
TGTGCCAGCAGCTTAGGGCAGGGGATTACTTATGGCTACACCTTC | CASSLGQGITYGYTF | TRBV7-2 | . | . | TRBJ1-2
TGCAGTGCTAAACAGGGTTACAATCAGCCCCAGCATTTT | CSAKQGYNQPQHF | TRBV20-1 | . | . | TRBJ1-5
TGCAGTGCTAGAGGTCGGCGCAGGGTAGCCGGGGAGCTGTTTTTT | CSARGRRRVAGELFF | TRBV20-1 | . | few | TRBJ2-2
TGTGCCAGCAAGAGTCAGCCCCCGAACACTGAAGCTTTCTTT | CASKSQPPNTEAFF | TRBV25-1 | . | . | TRBJ1-1
TGTGCCAGCAGCTTACACAGGTCTTCTGGAAACACCATATATTTT | CASSLHRSSGNTIYF | TRBV7-8 | . | . | TRBJ1-3
TGTGCCAGCAGCCAGTTCGTACTAGCGGAAAACACAGATACGCAGTATTTT | CASSQFVLAENTDTQYF | TRBV4-2 | TRBD2 | few | TRBJ2-3
TGCAGTGCTACAGCGGGATCGAACACCGGGGAGCTGTTTTTT | CSATAGSNTGELFF | TRBV20-1 | TRBD2 | . | TRBJ2-2
TGTGCCAGCAGTTCCCGAGGGGGGCCACACGAGCAGTACTTC | CASSSRGGPHEQYF | TRBV27 | . | few | TRBJ2-7
TGTGCCAGCAGCTTTGACAGGGTTGAGACCCAGTACTTC | CASSFDRVETQYF | TRBV16 | TRBD1 | few | TRBJ2-5
TGTGCCAGCAGCGGGACTCGGCAGGGCGCAGATACGCAGTATTTT | CASSGTRQGADTQYF | TRBV14 | . | . | TRBJ2-3
TGCGCCAGCAGCCGCGAGAGCCTTCCCTATGGCTACACCTTC | CASSRESLPYGYTF | TRBV5-1 | . | few | TRBJ1-2
TGTGCCATCTCGACGCTAGCCCATGGCTACACCTTC | CAISTLAHGYTF | TRBV24-1 | . | few | TRBJ1-2
TGTGCCAGCAGCTTCCAATTGGCGGCAGATACGCAGTATTTT | CASSFQLAADTQYF | TRBV7-6 | . | many | TRBJ2-3
TGTGCCAGCAGCGCCCCCGGGACTAGTGGGCCCTACAATGAGCAGTTCTTC | CASSAPGTSGPYNEQFF | TRBV7-3 | TRBD2 | few | TRBJ2-1
TGTGCCAGCAGCTTAGACATTGTTTTGGAAGCTTTCTTT | CASSLDIVLEAFF | TRBV7-9 | . | . | TRBJ1-1
TGCAGTGCTAGAGTCCTTCGGGCGGGCCAAGAGACCCAGTACTTC | CSARVLRAGQETQYF | TRBV20-1 | . | few | TRBJ2-5
TGTGCCACCAGCCTGGGGCCCGAGCAGTACTTC | CATSLGPEQYF | TRBV11-2 | . | few | TRBJ2-7
TGTGCCAGCAGCTTACAGGGGAGCGAAGAGACCCAGTACTTC | CASSLQGSEETQYF | TRBV7-9 | . | many | TRBJ2-5
TGTGCTAGTGGTTTGGGCCGGGACACCGGGGAGCTGTTTTTT | CASGLGRDTGELFF | TRBV12-5 | . | few | TRBJ2-2
TGTGCCAGCAGCTTTACACAGTCCTACGAGCAGTACTTC | CASSFTQSYEQYF | TRBV7-9 | . | few | TRBJ2-7
TGTGCCAGCAGCCAAGGGAACTTCCAAGGGTCCTACAATGAGCAGTTCTTC | CASSQGNFQGSYNEQFF | TRBV3-1 | . | few | TRBJ2-1
TGTGCCAGCAGCTACCGGAGGGTAGCGGGGCCTAGCACAGATACGCAGTATTTT | CASSYRRVAGPSTDTQYF | TRBV7-8 | TRBD2 | . | TRBJ2-3
TGTGCCACCTCTCTCAAGAGCTCTGGAAACACCATATATTTT | CATSLKSSGNTIYF | TRBV7-9 | . | . | TRBJ1-3
TGTGCCAGCAGGAGGACAGGGAAGCCCGCCGAGCAGTACTTC | CASRRTGKPAEQYF | TRBV12-3/TRBV12-4 | TRBD1 | . | TRBJ2-7
TGTGCCAGCAGCTTCGGGAAAAGGGAGAGCTACACTGAAGCTTTCTTT | CASSFGKRESYTEAFF | TRBV7-9 | . | . | TRBJ1-1
TGTGCCAGCAGTGAACCCCTCCGACAGGGCCAGTACTTC | CASSEPLRQGQYF | TRBV6-1 | TRBD1 | . | TRBJ2-5
TGTGCCAGCAGCCAAAGTCTCCAGGGGCTCTACGAGCAGTACTTC | CASSQSLQGLYEQYF | TRBV14 | . | few | TRBJ2-7
TGCGCCAGCAGCCAAGAGGATTGGCGCGGGAGGAACATTCAGTACTTC | CASSQEDWRGRNIQYF | TRBV4-1 | TRBD2 | few | TRBJ2-4
TGCGCCAGCAGCTCCCAAATCGACAGGGAAGCTTTCTTT | CASSSQIDREAFF | TRBV5-1 | . | . | TRBJ1-1
TGTGCCAGCAGTCCTCCAGGGACACCCCGTGGCTACACCTTC | CASSPPGTPRGYTF | TRBV25-1 | . | . | TRBJ1-2
TGTGCCAGCAGCAAAACGACAGGGGGCGCAGGGGGCTACACCTTC | CASSKTTGGAGGYTF | TRBV3-1 | TRBD1 | . | TRBJ1-2
TGTGCCAGCAGCCAAGATCACAACAGGGGGCCCTACGAGCAGTACTTC | CASSQDHNRGPYEQYF | TRBV3-1 | TRBD1 | . | TRBJ2-7
TGTGCCAGCAGCCAAGTATTATTCGGGGGGGCCCCAGAGACCCAGTACTTC | CASSQVLFGGAPETQYF | TRBV4-2 | TRBD2 | few | TRBJ2-5
TGTGCCAGCAGCCAGGGGACACTGCTACAGGGCTACACCTTC | CASSQGTLLQGYTF | TRBV4-2 | . | many | TRBJ1-2
TGTGCCAGCAGTTACAGGGCTAGCGGGCCCAATGAGCAGTTCTTC | CASSYRASGPNEQFF | TRBV6-2/TRBV6-3 | TRBD2 | . | TRBJ2-1